The source of this T cell receptor beta chain is a study of STAT3 mutations in large granular lymphocyte leukemia (dated by TCRdb to the late 2010s). A note on the overall study: Roughly half of the T-LGLL patients who were sequenced longitudinally carried canonical activating STAT3 mutations. More than half of T-LGLL patients received one or more immunosuppressive therapy regimens, with hematologic response in 35% to 40% of those treated. To reconstruct clonal hierarchy and dynamics, serial deep sequencing of TCRbeta CDR3 and STAT3 was performed in patients with T-cell large granular lymphocyte leukemia. Some 18 representative T-LGLL cases were selected from an initial cohort of a few hundred LGL patients for longitudinal TCRbeta and STAT3 sequencing. As controls within the study, two patients with natural killer LGL leukemia were also sequenced longitudinally. Patients were sequenced at 4 time points on average, with the number of samplings per patient ranging from 2 to 8. Results and caveats for the whole study, not just this receptor: TCR clonotype switching after therapy was observed in 6 of 18 patients, and all newly emerging clones were found to be STAT3 wild type. At least one immunodominant TCRbeta clonotype was present in every T-LGLL patient, and multiple immunodominant subclonotypes appeared in about half of the T-LGLL patients. Because no samples were available when a clone first appeared, clonal expansion was inferred from samplings taken at other points. Persisting codominant clonotypes in some patients meant a small but highly pathogenic clone may have been missed. Variable intervals between samplings and differing treatment regimens complicated linking therapy response to changes in TCR clonal burden. Several patients had a dominant TCR clone burden greater than the STAT3 mutant burden, which suggests that the STAT3 mutation arose secondarily within a clone that had already expanded.

DNA was extracted from blood mononuclear cells, with the same DNA used for both TCR and STAT3 sequencing. Taking its sample share into account, this clone is large (0.1 to 1%). The clone's antigen remains unknown. Per-base quality was not reported, and no clone a single base away is much larger than it. An Illumina MiSeq was used to sequence the TCRbeta libraries, yielding an average of around 41,000 productive templates per sample. Using multiplex PCR amplification, the immunoSEQ assay generated the TCRbeta CDR3 libraries. In the source study's methods: Following a previously defined approach, repertoire diversity was calculated, and values close to 0 point to extremely monoclonal samples. The source is immuneACCESS, and TCRdb retained only in-frame sequences with V and J called. Part of the clones is not carried over; for the studies checked, unresolved V genes explain less than half of this, and the remainder is unexplained. V, J and clone size are taken as reported in that table, and D and trimming were inferred from the DNA itself. In all, the sample holds about 1,500 clones, and 72% of those were seen once. The ten most abundant clones make up over 30% of the sample.

Per the germline V gene, SGHVS is the CDR1 and FNYEAQ is the CDR2. Unmatched junction bases come to 13, with V trimmed by 5 bases and J by 6 bases. Counted from cysteine to phenylalanine, this CDR3 has 16 amino acids. CDR3 DNA only is kept here, 48 bases in frame from base 1. The sequence derives from a man over 45 with T-cell large granular lymphocyte leukemia. Some clones in this sample may be carry-over from other donors' samples. The age is the age at diagnosis. The receptor chain draws on TRBV7-6 and TRBJ2-7; 10 central nucleotides agree with TRBD2. The sample was peripheral blood mononuclear cells. The nucleotides read TGTGCCAGCAGCCCGATAGCGGGAGGATATTTCGGCGAGCAGTACTTC. This encodes CASSPIAGGYFGEQYF. Joined to the reference TRBV7-6 and TRBJ2-7 proteins, this CDR3 gives the full variable domain: GAGVSQSPRYKVTKRGQDVALRCDPISGHVSLYWYRQALGQGPEFLTYFNYEAQQDKSGLPNDRFSAERPEGSISTLTIQRTEQRDSAMYRCASSPIAGGYFGEQYFGPGTRLTVT.